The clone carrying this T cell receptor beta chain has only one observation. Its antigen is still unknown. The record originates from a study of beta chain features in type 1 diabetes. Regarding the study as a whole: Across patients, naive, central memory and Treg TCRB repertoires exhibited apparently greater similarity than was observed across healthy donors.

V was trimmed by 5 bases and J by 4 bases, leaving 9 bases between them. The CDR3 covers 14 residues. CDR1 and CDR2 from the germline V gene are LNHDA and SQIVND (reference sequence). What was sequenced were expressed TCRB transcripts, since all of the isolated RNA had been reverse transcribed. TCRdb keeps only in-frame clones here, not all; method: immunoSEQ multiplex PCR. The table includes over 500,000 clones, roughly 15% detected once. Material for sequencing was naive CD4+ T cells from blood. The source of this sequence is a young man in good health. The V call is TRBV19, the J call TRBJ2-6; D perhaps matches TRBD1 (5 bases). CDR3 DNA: TGTGCCAGTAGTGGGGCTTCCGGGGCCAACGTCCTGACTTTC. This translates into CASSGASGANVLTF.